The rows below give T cell receptor beta chains drawn from one sample of a study of blood T cell repertoires in COVID-19. Clones were read by immunoSEQ multiplex PCR, and TCRdb kept only the in-frame ones, dropping some. The table records about 180,000 clones, more than 85% of them present only once. The sequencing sample was made of peripheral blood. The receptor set was obtained from a woman aged 30 to 39 with active or convalescent COVID-19. CDR3s include the opening cysteine and the closing phenylalanine or tryptophan. A D gene is named only where the DNA matches it firmly. The size field is filled for only some rows; it gives once, few, many or a size class.

16	NA	TRBJ2-1	TRBD2	TRBV30	CAWSRGLAGAGNEQFF	TGTGCCTGGAGTCGAGGACTAGCGGGGGCTGGGAATGAGCAGTTCTTC
11	NA	TRBJ1-6	NA	TRBV2	CASSVRAPLHF	TGTGCCAGCAGTGTTCGAGCACCCCTCCACTTT
15	few	TRBJ1-2	NA	TRBV28	CASSLPQATDYGYTF	TGTGCCAGCAGTCTACCACAGGCAACCGACTATGGCTACACCTTC
15	NA	TRBJ2-7	TRBD1	TRBV7-9	CASSLTGTESGEQYF	TGTGCCAGCAGCCTAACTGGGACAGAATCTGGCGAGCAGTACTTC
13	NA	TRBJ2-1	TRBD2	TRBV7-9	CASSLGLANEQFF	TGTGCCAGCAGCTTGGGACTAGCTAATGAGCAGTTCTTC
14	NA	TRBJ1-2	TRBD1	TRBV11-3	CASSTGTGTYGYTF	TGTGCCAGCAGCACCGGGACAGGGACCTATGGCTACACCTTC
16	NA	TRBJ2-1	NA	TRBV28	CASSRPGSVAYNEQFF	TGTGCCAGCAGCCGTCCGGGTAGCGTGGCCTACAATGAGCAGTTCTTC
15	NA	TRBJ1-5	NA	TRBV6-1	CASSEDEGSNQPQHF	TGCGCCAGCAGTGAAGACGAGGGAAGCAATCAGCCCCAGCATTTT
17	NA	TRBJ2-2	NA	TRBV15	CATSRSVVGANTGELFF	TGTGCCACCAGCAGATCTGTAGTAGGGGCGAACACCGGGGAGCTGTTTTTT
17	NA	TRBJ1-6	NA	TRBV9	CASSAKQGAYYNSPLHF	TGTGCCAGCAGCGCAAAACAGGGCGCGTATTATAATTCACCCCTCCACTTT
15	NA	TRBJ1-2	TRBD1	TRBV5-6	CASSLQGGMSYGYTF	TGTGCCAGCAGCTTGCAGGGGGGAATGTCCTATGGCTACACCTTC
13	NA	TRBJ1-5	NA	TRBV29-1	CSVETGDNQPQHF	TGCAGCGTTGAAACAGGTGATAATCAGCCCCAGCATTTT
13	NA	TRBJ1-5	NA	TRBV27	CASSFYVGQPQHF	TGTGCCAGCAGTTTCTACGTTGGTCAGCCCCAGCATTTT
17	once	TRBJ1-5	NA	TRBV18	CASSPRRTADSNQPQHF	TGTGCCAGCTCACCCAGACGGACAGCCGATAGCAATCAGCCCCAGCATTTT
15	NA	TRBJ1-2	NA	TRBV5-6	CASSLGQARGSGYTF	TGTGCCAGCAGCTTGGGGCAGGCGCGGGGCTCTGGCTACACCTTC
13	NA	TRBJ1-2	NA	TRBV30	CAWSGQPLYGYTF	TGTGCCTGGAGTGGACAGCCCCTCTATGGCTACACCTTC
15	few	TRBJ2-1	TRBD2	TRBV11-2	CASSLGSGRAREQFF	TGTGCCAGCAGCTTAGGTAGCGGGAGGGCCAGAGAGCAGTTCTTC
16	NA	TRBJ1-2	TRBD1	TRBV18	CASSPRSGGIVEGYTF	TGTGCCAGCTCACCACGGTCAGGGGGCATTGTAGAGGGCTACACCTTC
15	NA	TRBJ1-6	NA	TRBV6-8	CASSYFDRKNSPLHF	TGTGCCAGCAGTTACTTTGACAGAAAGAATTCACCCCTCCACTTT
15	NA	TRBJ2-5	NA	TRBV18	CASRPAGREGETQYF	TGTGCCAGCCGCCCAGCAGGCCGAGAGGGAGAGACCCAGTACTTC
15	NA	TRBJ2-7	TRBD2	TRBV24-1	CATSDPTSGSFEQYF	TGTGCCACCAGTGATCCTACTAGCGGGAGTTTCGAGCAGTACTTC
13	medium-sized	TRBJ1-2	TRBD1	TRBV5-4	CASSWLGQGGYTF	TGTGCCAGCAGCTGGTTGGGACAGGGGGGCTACACCTTC
15	NA	TRBJ1-6	NA	TRBV28	CASSSGLGYNSPLHF	TGTGCCAGCAGTTCCGGACTGGGGTATAATTCACCCCTCCACTTT
15	NA	TRBJ1-5	TRBD1	TRBV20-1	CSASRTGVGNQPQHF	TGCAGTGCTAGTCGGACAGGGGTTGGCAATCAGCCCCAGCATTTT
13	NA	TRBJ1-5	NA	TRBV30	CAWSKQGNQPQHF	TGTGCCTGGAGTAAACAGGGCAATCAGCCCCAGCATTTT
14	few	TRBJ1-2	NA	TRBV7-9	CASSSKRDRDGYTF	TGTGCCAGCAGCTCAAAACGGGATCGAGATGGCTACACCTTC
13	NA	TRBJ1-2	NA	TRBV16	CASSQTGGDGYTF	TGTGCCAGCAGCCAAACAGGCGGCGATGGCTACACCTTC
16	once	TRBJ2-3	TRBD2	TRBV3-1/TRBV3-2	CASSQFRAGGTDTQYF	TGTGCCAGCAGCCAATTTCGAGCGGGGGGCACAGATACGCAGTATTTT
14	NA	TRBJ2-5	NA	TRBV7-9	CASILGGTSETQYF	TGTGCCAGCATCCTTGGGGGGACTTCAGAGACCCAGTACTTC
15	NA	TRBJ2-5	TRBD2	TRBV19	CASSRLAGIQETQYF	TGTGCCAGTAGCCGACTAGCGGGGATACAAGAGACCCAGTACTTC
15	once	TRBJ2-3	TRBD2	TRBV5-6	CASSALGGGAGTQYF	TGTGCCAGCAGCGCCTTGGGCGGGGGGGCCGGTACGCAGTATTTT
13	NA	TRBJ2-7	TRBD1	TRBV29-1	CSVVLGQGYEQYF	TGCAGCGTTGTGCTGGGACAGGGCTACGAGCAGTACTTC
13	NA	TRBJ2-7	TRBD2	TRBV5-8	CASSIGTSDEQYF	TGTGCCAGCAGCATCGGGACTAGCGACGAGCAGTACTTC
15	NA	TRBJ2-7	TRBD1	TRBV6-5	CASRTRAGGLYEQYF	TGTGCCAGCAGGACACGGGCAGGGGGCCTCTACGAGCAGTACTTC
17	NA	TRBJ1-4	TRBD1	TRBV27	CASRVTGGNEGIEKLFF	TGTGCCAGCAGGGTAACAGGGGGGAACGAGGGTATTGAAAAACTGTTTTTT
14	few	TRBJ2-5	TRBD2	TRBV5-1	CASSSGRAEETQYF	TGCGCCAGCAGTAGCGGGAGGGCTGAAGAGACCCAGTACTTC
11	few	TRBJ2-1	NA	TRBV19	CASSAQGEQFF	TGTGCCAGTAGTGCACAGGGTGAGCAGTTCTTC
15	once	TRBJ2-2	NA	TRBV4-2	CASSPTTSRTGELFF	TGTGCCAGCAGCCCGACGACTAGTCGCACCGGGGAGCTGTTTTTT
16	NA	TRBJ1-1	NA	TRBV13	CASSGGETLGDTEAFF	TGTGCCAGCAGTGGGGGCGAAACCCTTGGGGACACTGAAGCTTTCTTT
15	NA	TRBJ2-7	TRBD1	TRBV3-1/TRBV3-2	CASSQTGTGAGEQYF	TGTGCCAGCAGCCAAACCGGGACAGGGGCGGGGGAGCAGTACTTC
13	NA	TRBJ1-6	NA	TRBV7-9	CASSLEGVSPLHF	TGTGCCAGCAGCTTAGAGGGGGTTTCACCCCTCCACTTT
13	NA	TRBJ1-2	NA	TRBV12-3/TRBV12-4	CASRGTMAHGYTF	TGTGCCAGCAGAGGGACTATGGCGCATGGCTACACCTTC
12	NA	TRBJ1-2	NA	TRBV6-1	CASSEYKYGYTF	TGTGCCAGCAGTGAATATAAATATGGCTACACCTTC
16	NA	TRBJ2-5	TRBD2	TRBV4-1	CASSQVLAGGQETQYF	TGCGCCAGCAGCCAAGTCCTAGCGGGGGGGCAGGAGACCCAGTACTTC